This TCR beta chain was captured in a study of human T cells and chemical hapten exposure. The overall study: Small pooled library volume differences chiefly drove per-sample TCR yield variation. Whole-study findings and limits: The presence of alopecia in the donors means their immune response may differ from healthy people's.

Noted time point: pre-sensitization, week 0. Treatment indicated: therapeutic diphenylcyclopropenone sensitization with weekly scalp DPC. Donors were 18 to 70-year-old alopecia patients suitable for DPC. Library preparation tagged each individual cDNA molecule with a unique molecular identifier. One entry per CDR3 protein, called by TCRdb with MiXCR from the RACE reads. In the table there are under 400,000 distinct CDR3 sequences, more than 4.5% of which are singletons. This clonotype came up many times. What it recognizes is unknown. V gave up 6 bases and J gave up 9 bases, with 19 bases separating them. CDR3 size: 13 residues. The V gene's germline CDR1 is SGHRS and CDR2 YFSETQ.

The clonotype originates from a woman aged 45 to 65 with alopecia areata. Some clones in this sample may be carry-over from other donors' samples. V usage is TRBV5-1 and J usage is TRBJ2-7; no clear D. This specimen was whole blood, taken in connection with sensitization to the hapten diphenylcyclopropenone (DPC). DNA of the CDR3: TGCGCCAGCACCGCCCCAGGTGTCTTCGGGCAGTACTTC. Its translation: CASTAPGVFGQYF.